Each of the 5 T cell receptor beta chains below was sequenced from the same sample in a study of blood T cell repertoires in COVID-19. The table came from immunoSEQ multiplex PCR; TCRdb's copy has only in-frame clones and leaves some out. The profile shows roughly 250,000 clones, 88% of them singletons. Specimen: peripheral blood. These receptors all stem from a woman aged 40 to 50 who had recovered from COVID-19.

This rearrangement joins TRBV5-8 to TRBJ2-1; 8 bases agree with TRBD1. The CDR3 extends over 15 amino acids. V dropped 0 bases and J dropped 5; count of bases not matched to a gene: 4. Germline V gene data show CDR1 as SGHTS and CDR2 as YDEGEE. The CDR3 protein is CASSLGYRGDNEQFF. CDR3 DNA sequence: TGTGCCAGCAGCTTGGGGTACAGGGGGGACAATGAGCAGTTCTTC.

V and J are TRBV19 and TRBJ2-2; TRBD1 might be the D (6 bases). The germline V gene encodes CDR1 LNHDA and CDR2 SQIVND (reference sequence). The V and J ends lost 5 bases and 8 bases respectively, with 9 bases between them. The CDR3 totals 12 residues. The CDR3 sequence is CASSPQGGELFF. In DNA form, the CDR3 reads TGTGCCAGTAGTCCACAGGGAGGGGAGCTGTTTTTT.

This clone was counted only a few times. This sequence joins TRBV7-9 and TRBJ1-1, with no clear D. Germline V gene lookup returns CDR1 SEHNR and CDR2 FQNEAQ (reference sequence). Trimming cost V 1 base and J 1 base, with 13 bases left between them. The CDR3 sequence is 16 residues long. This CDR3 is CASSLGPRGQNTEAFF. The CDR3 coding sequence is TGTGCCAGCAGCTTAGGTCCGCGCGGTCAGAACACTGAAGCTTTCTTT. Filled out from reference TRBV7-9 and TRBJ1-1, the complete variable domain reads DTGVSQNPRHKITKRGQNVTFRCDPISEHNRLYWYRQTLGQGPEFLTYFQNEAQLEKSRLLSDRFSAERPKGSFSTLEIQRTEQGDSAMYLCASSLGPRGQNTEAFFGQGTRLTVV.

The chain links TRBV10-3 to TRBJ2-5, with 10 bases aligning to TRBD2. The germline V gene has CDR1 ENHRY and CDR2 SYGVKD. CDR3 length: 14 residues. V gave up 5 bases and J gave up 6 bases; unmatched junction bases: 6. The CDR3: CAISPGLAPQTQYF. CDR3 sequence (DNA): TGTGCCATCAGTCCGGGACTAGCGCCACAGACCCAGTACTTC.

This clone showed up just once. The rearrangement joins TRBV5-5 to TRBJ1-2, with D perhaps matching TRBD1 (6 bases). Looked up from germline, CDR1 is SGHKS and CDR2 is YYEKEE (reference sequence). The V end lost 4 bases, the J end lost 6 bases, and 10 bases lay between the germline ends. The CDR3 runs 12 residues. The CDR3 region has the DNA TGTGCCAGCAGCAAAAACAGGGATGGCTACACCTTC. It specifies CASSKNRDGYTF.